Listed below are T cell receptor beta chains from one sample, sequenced in a study of blood T cells in healthy people across ages. Via MiXCR, TCRdb re-called the 5' RACE reads, giving one row per CDR3 protein. The sample has some 920,000 distinct CDR3 sequences, roughly 51% seen once; the top ten hold 20% to 25%. Sequenced material: blood. The receptors originated from a woman aged 55-75 years in good health. CDR3s include the opening cysteine and the closing phenylalanine or tryptophan.

J,V,CDR3
TRBJ2-1,TRBV29-1,CSAITGVNEQFF
TRBJ2-7,TRBV2,CAISGSGYEQYF
TRBJ2-3,TRBV14,CASSPLDIPLITDTQYF
TRBJ2-7,TRBV5-1,CASSQELGQATYEQYF
TRBJ2-3,TRBV2,CASSNEQSSTDTQYF
.,TRBV7-2,CASSFYPGTSAYNEQFF
TRBJ2-5,TRBV20-1,CSVDSPQETQYF
TRBJ2-3,TRBV2,CASSEAMGRSTDTQYF
.,TRBV7-9,CASSHRHKETQYF
TRBJ2-7,TRBV6-2/TRBV6-3,CASSYRSYEQYF